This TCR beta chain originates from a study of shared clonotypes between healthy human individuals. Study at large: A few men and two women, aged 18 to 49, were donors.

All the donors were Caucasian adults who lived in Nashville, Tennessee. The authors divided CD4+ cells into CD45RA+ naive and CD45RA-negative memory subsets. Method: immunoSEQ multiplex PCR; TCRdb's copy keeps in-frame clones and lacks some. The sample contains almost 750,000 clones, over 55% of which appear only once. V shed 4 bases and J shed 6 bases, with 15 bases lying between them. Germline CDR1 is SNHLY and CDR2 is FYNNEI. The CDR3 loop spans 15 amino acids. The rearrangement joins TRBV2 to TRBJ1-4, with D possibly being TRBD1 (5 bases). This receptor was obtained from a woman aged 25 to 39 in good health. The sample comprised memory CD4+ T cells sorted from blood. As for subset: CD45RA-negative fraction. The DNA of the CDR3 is TGTGCCAGCAGTGCGGAGCAGGGCACCGATGAAAAACTGTTTTTT. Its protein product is CASSAEQGTDEKLFF.